The 26 T cell receptor beta chains below come from one sample, sequenced in a study of T cell responses to AZD1222 COVID-19 vaccine. The data were produced by immunoSEQ multiplex PCR, yet TCRdb's version contains in-frame clones alone and is incomplete. The sample contains 84,000 or so clones, under 95% of which appear only once. The specimen was peripheral blood, collected on day 0 of MenACWY control vaccination. The receptors derive from an adult in good health.

The rearrangement joins TRBV3-1 (or the pseudogene TRBV3-2) to TRBJ2-1; 7 positions agree with TRBD1. The CDR3 loop spans 16 amino acids. Germline V gene lookup returns CDR1 LGHDT and CDR2 YNNKEL (reference sequence). Trimming removed 0 bases from V and 4 bases from J; junction bases left unmatched: 6. The CDR3 is CASSQDRDRPYNEQFF. CDR3 bases: TGTGCCAGCAGCCAAGACCGGGACAGACCTTACAATGAGCAGTTCTTC.

The CDR3 DNA is TGTGCCAGCAGCCAGACTAGCGATGAGCAGTTCTTC. Protein product: CASSQTSDEQFF. This chain connects TRBV11-2 to TRBJ2-1; 8 bases fit TRBD2. CDR1 SGHAT and CDR2 FQNNGV come from the germline V gene. V gave up 5 bases and J gave up 8 bases; unmatched junction bases: 2. The CDR3 has 12 residues.

The rearrangement links TRBV6-5 to TRBJ2-2; 11 bases line up with TRBD1. This CDR3 contains 14 residues. Trimming took 8 bases from V and 4 from J; bases not matched to a gene: 3. Germline CDR1 and CDR2: MNHEY and SVGAGI. This chain's CDR3 is CASGDRGITGELFF. The CDR3 DNA reads TGTGCCAGCGGGGACAGGGGGATCACCGGGGAGCTGTTTTTT.

The V and J genes are TRBV5-1 and TRBJ2-5; 11 bases line up with TRBD2. CDR1 is SGHRS and CDR2 is YFSETQ in the germline V gene. Trimming cost V 6 bases and J 1 base; bases outside gene matches: 5. The CDR3 runs 15 residues. CDR3 protein: CASTQLAGAQETQYF. CDR3 in DNA: TGCGCCAGCACTCAACTAGCGGGGGCCCAAGAGACCCAGTACTTC.

Worth noting for this clone: At one end, the junction sequence differs from germline, possibly due to a read error. The chain recombines TRBV29-1 with TRBJ1-1; weak D call: TRBD1 (5 bases). Looked up from germline, CDR1 is SQVTM and CDR2 is ANQGSEA. The CDR3 has 13 residues. This CDR3 reads CSVRITGYTEAFF. The CDR3 bases are TGCAGCGTTCGGATCACAGGTTACACCGAAGCTTTCTTT.

The sample holds one count of this clone. The rearrangement links TRBV5-1 to TRBJ2-1; D not certain. The CDR3 has 14 amino acids. V gave up 5 bases and J gave up 6 bases, with 15 bases separating them. Germline V gives CDR1 SGHRS, CDR2 YFSETQ. CDR3 in amino acids: CASSWPGQRNEQFF. The CDR3 bases are TGCGCCAGCAGTTGGCCTGGGCAACGCAATGAGCAGTTCTTC.

The rearrangement joins TRBV11-2 to TRBJ2-7, with TRBD1 matching over 10 bases. Germline CDR1 reads SGHAT; CDR2 reads FQNNGV. The CDR3 spans 14 residues. V was pared by 4 bases and J by 6 bases, with 6 bases of the junction left unmatched. CDR3: CASSSDRGVTEQYF. The DNA of the CDR3 is TGTGCCAGCAGCTCGGACAGGGGGGTTACCGAGCAGTACTTC.

This sequence joins TRBV4-2 and TRBJ2-5, with D perhaps matching TRBD1 or TRBD2 (5 bases each). Looked up from germline, CDR1 is LGHNA and CDR2 is YNFKEQ. V lost 2 bases and J 4 bases, leaving 17 bases between the germline ends. The CDR3 is 16 residues long. The CDR3 here is CASSQPESMGVETQYF. The CDR3 DNA is TGTGCCAGCAGCCAACCAGAATCAATGGGGGTAGAGACCCAGTACTTC.

J is TRBJ1-1 and V is TRBV5-1; no reliable D call. This CDR3 is built from 13 residues. Between the trimmed V and J ends, which lost 1 base and 3 bases, there was a span of 7 bases. Looked up from germline, CDR1 is SGHRS and CDR2 is YFSETQ. CDR3 sequence: CASSLFGDTEAFF. The CDR3 DNA reads TGCGCCAGCAGCTTGTTCGGGGACACTGAAGCTTTCTTT.

CDR3 residues: CASSRGQGLKNYEQYF. For the CDR3, the DNA is TGTGCCAGTAGTCGTGGACAGGGCTTAAAAAACTACGAGCAGTACTTC. V gene TRBV19 combines with J gene TRBJ2-7; 8 positions match TRBD1. CDR1 and CDR2 from the germline V gene are LNHDA and SQIVND (reference sequence). After removal of 5 bases from V and 3 bases from J, the junction contained 12 bases not matched to a gene. The length of the CDR3 is 16 residues.

V and J are TRBV5-1 and TRBJ2-1, with D perhaps matching TRBD1 (6 bases). V was trimmed by 5 bases and J by 0 bases, leaving 12 bases between them. Looked up from germline, CDR1 is SGHRS and CDR2 is YFSETQ. CDR3 length equals 15 residues. The CDR3 here is CASRIATGSYNEQFF. CDR3 DNA: TGCGCCAGCAGAATTGCGACAGGCTCCTACAATGAGCAGTTCTTC.

The chain recombines TRBV7-2 with TRBJ1-2, with a tentative D call TRBD1 (6 bases). The V and J ends lost 2 bases and 4 bases respectively, with 11 bases between them. The CDR3 loop spans 14 amino acids. In germline, CDR1 is SGHTA, CDR2 FQGNSA. DNA of the CDR3: TGTGCCAGCAGCTTAAACCAGGGGCCCTATGGCTACACCTTC. Translated: CASSLNQGPYGYTF.

The rearrangement joins TRBV2 to TRBJ1-2, with a possible D match to TRBD1 (6 bases). The V end was cut by 6 bases, the J end by 4 bases, with 15 bases between. CDR1 and CDR2 from the germline V gene are SNHLY and FYNNEI. The CDR3 has 14 residues. The CDR3 nucleotides read TGTGCCAGCAGCGAGCTAACAGGGAGCTATGGCTACACCTTC. It specifies CASSELTGSYGYTF.

Of note for this clone: Within the sample, other DNA sequences also encode this same CDR3. This chain links TRBV19 with TRBJ1-1; tentatively, D is TRBD1 (5 bases). Germline V CDR1 and CDR2: LNHDA, SQIVND (reference sequence). V lost 1 base, J lost 3 bases, and 9 bases lay in between. This CDR3 comprises 14 residues. CDR3 amino acids: CASSIGAGHTEAFF. The CDR3 nucleotides are TGTGCCAGTAGTATAGGGGCGGGGCACACTGAAGCTTTCTTT. Drawing the rest from reference TRBV19 and TRBJ1-1, the complete variable domain is DGGITQSPKYLFRKEGQNVTLSCEQNLNHDAMYWYRQDPGQGLRLIYYSQIVNDFQKGDIAEGYSVSREKKESFPLTVTSAQKNPTAFYLCASSIGAGHTEAFFGQGTRLTVV.

The chain employs TRBV28 and TRBJ1-1, with D maybe TRBD1 (6 bases). The germline CDR1 and CDR2 sequences are MDHEN and SYDVKM. V was cut by 5 bases and J by 0 bases, with 16 bases left in between. CDR3 length equals 16 residues. CDR3 in amino acids: CASSQQRTAMNTEAFF. CDR3 bases: TGTGCCAGCAGTCAACAACGGACAGCGATGAACACTGAAGCTTTCTTT.

This chain links TRBV19 with TRBJ1-1, with TRBD1 as a possible D gene (5 bases). The CDR3 runs 13 residues. The V gene's germline CDR1 is LNHDA and CDR2 SQIVND (reference sequence). V was trimmed by 6 bases and J by 1 base, leaving 9 bases between them. CDR3 in amino acids: CASRWGRNTEAFF. The CDR3 DNA reads as TGTGCCAGTAGGTGGGGGAGGAACACTGAAGCTTTCTTT.

This clone was seen once. The chain joins TRBV7-3 to TRBJ2-1; tentative D call: TRBD2 (6 bases). From germline, CDR1 is SGHTA and CDR2 FQGTGA. The V and J ends lost 3 bases and 9 bases respectively, with 6 bases between them. The CDR3 runs to 11 residues. As DNA, the CDR3 is TGTGCCAGCAGCTTGGGGGGTGAGCAGTTCTTC. Protein sequence: CASSLGGEQFF. Based on the CDR3 plus reference TRBV7-3 and TRBJ2-1, the full variable domain is GAGVSQTPSNKVTEKGKYVELRCDPISGHTALYWYRQSLGQGPEFLIYFQGTGAADDSGLPNDRFFAVRPEGSVSTLKIQRTERGDSAVYLCASSLGGEQFFGPGTRLTVL.

This rearrangement joins TRBV5-1 to TRBJ2-6; the D gene is possibly TRBD1 (5 bases). Germline values: CDR1 SGHRS, CDR2 YFSETQ. Trimming cost V 0 bases and J 0 bases, with 16 bases left between them. The CDR3 is made up of 19 amino acids. CDR3 nucleotides: TGCGCCAGCAGCTTGGCGGCAGGGCTCTCTCTCTCTGGGGCCAACGTCCTGACTTTC. It specifies CASSLAAGLSLSGANVLTF.

The J gene is TRBJ2-2, the V gene TRBV7-9, with 12 positions matching TRBD2. CDR1 and CDR2 from the germline V gene are SEHNR and FQNEAQ (reference sequence). This CDR3 region has 17 residues. With 4 bases clipped from V and 7 bases from J, the junction kept 10 bases outside the gene matches. The CDR3 region has the DNA TGTGCCAGCAGCTCCCTAGCGGGAGGGTACGGAGGCGGGGAGCTGTTTTTT. It is translated as CASSSLAGGYGGGELFF.

The chain has TRBV2 and TRBJ1-2; TRBD1 is a possible D gene (5 bases). Germline V gene data show CDR1 as SNHLY and CDR2 as FYNNEI. V was trimmed by 6 bases and J by 5 bases, leaving 10 bases between them. The CDR3 length is 12 residues. The CDR3 region is CASRGPLYGYTF. The CDR3 nucleotides are TGTGCCAGCAGGGGACCGCTTTATGGCTACACCTTC.

As to this clone: The identical CDR3 is also encoded by other nucleotide sequences in the sample. The J gene is TRBJ1-5, the V gene TRBV28, with D unresolved. Looked up from germline, CDR1 is MDHEN and CDR2 is SYDVKM. V was shortened by 6 bases and J by 1 base, with 4 bases between the two germline ends. The CDR3 length is 12 residues. CDR3 region: CASRGSNQPQHF. The CDR3 DNA follows: TGTGCCAGCAGGGGAAGCAATCAGCCCCAGCATTTT.

In its sample, this clone was seen a few times. V gene TRBV5-1 combines with J gene TRBJ2-7; D perhaps matches TRBD1 (6 bases). V was pared by 0 bases and J by 2 bases, with 9 bases between. Germline CDR1 is SGHRS and CDR2 is YFSETQ. The CDR3 runs 14 residues. This CDR3 is CASSLEQGAYEQYF. The DNA for the CDR3 is TGCGCCAGCAGCTTGGAACAGGGAGCCTACGAGCAGTACTTC.

This clone was counted once. V is TRBV5-6 and J is TRBJ2-3, with 7 bases aligning to TRBD2. CDR3 size: 16 residues. V lost 6 bases and J lost 5; bases outside the gene matches: 15. The germline V gene has CDR1 SGHDT and CDR2 YYEEEE. DNA for the CDR3: TGTGCCAGCACCTTCCTCAAACTGCCGGGAGGAGATACGCAGTATTTT. Its translation: CASTFLKLPGGDTQYF.

CDR3 coding DNA: TGTGCCAGCAGCTTAGGGCGGGGTTTGATGAATGAGCAGTTCTTC. The encoded protein is CASSLGRGLMNEQFF. This chain joins TRBV11-2 and TRBJ2-1; a possible D gene is TRBD2 (6 bases). The CDR3 is 15 amino acids. Trimming pared 1 base from V and 7 bases from J, leaving 14 bases between. Germline CDR1 and CDR2: SGHAT and FQNNGV.

This rearrangement joins TRBV28 to TRBJ1-2, with 8 positions matching TRBD1. Germline-derived CDR1 and CDR2 are MDHEN and SYDVKM. With V trimmed by 7 bases and J by 8 bases, 9 bases remained unmatched. CDR3 length equals 13 residues. CDR3 sequence (DNA): TGTGCCAGCAATCCTCCAACAGGGGGGGGCTACACCTTC. Protein: CASNPPTGGGYTF.

This chain uses TRBV4-2 with TRBJ2-5, with TRBD1 identical over 8 bases. The V and J ends lost 8 bases and 7 bases, in that order; junction bases with no gene match: 12. CDR1 is LGHNA, CDR2 YNFKEQ, per germline. This CDR3 has 14 residues. The CDR3: CASSPRGQAGTQYF. CDR3 nucleotide sequence: TGTGCCAGCTCTCCCCGGGGACAGGCTGGGACCCAGTACTTC.